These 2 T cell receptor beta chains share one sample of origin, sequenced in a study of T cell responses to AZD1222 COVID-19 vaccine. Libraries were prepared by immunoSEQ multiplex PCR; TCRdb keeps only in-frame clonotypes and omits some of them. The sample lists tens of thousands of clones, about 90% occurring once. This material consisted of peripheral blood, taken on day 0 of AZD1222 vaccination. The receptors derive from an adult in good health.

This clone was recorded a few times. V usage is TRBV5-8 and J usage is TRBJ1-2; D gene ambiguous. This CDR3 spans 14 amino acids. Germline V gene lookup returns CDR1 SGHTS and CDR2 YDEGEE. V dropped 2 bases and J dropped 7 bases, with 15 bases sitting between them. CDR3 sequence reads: CASSLRRTDPGYTF. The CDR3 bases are TGTGCCAGCAGCTTAAGGCGGACGGACCCTGGCTACACCTTC.

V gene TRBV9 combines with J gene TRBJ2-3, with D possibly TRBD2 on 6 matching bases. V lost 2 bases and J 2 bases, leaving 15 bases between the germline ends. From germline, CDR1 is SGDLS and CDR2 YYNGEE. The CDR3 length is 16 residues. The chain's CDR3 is CASSVSGGAPTDTQYF. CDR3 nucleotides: TGTGCCAGCAGCGTTTCCGGGGGTGCCCCCACAGATACGCAGTATTTT.